This is a list of T cell receptor beta chains from one sample in a study of blood T cell repertoires in COVID-19. Only in-frame clones appear in the TCRdb table, and some are missing; sequencing was by immunoSEQ multiplex PCR. The sample has 150,000 to 200,000 clones, 79% seen once. The sequencing sample was made of peripheral blood. The receptor source for this set is a woman between 40 and 50 years old with COVID-19, enrolled during active disease. CDR3s include the opening cysteine and the closing phenylalanine or tryptophan. D genes are given only for firm matches. Size is omitted from some rows. Given values are once, few, many or a class for expanded clones.

D: NA
V: TRBV6-5
size: NA
J: TRBJ1-2
DNA: TGTGCCAGCACGGGGGGGGGAGGCTACACCTTC
CDR3: CASTGGGGYTF

D: NA
V: TRBV7-2
size: NA
J: TRBJ1-4
DNA: TGTGCCAGCAGACAACGGACAGCAACTAATGAAAAACTGTTTTTT
CDR3: CASRQRTATNEKLFF

D: TRBD2
V: TRBV2
size: NA
J: TRBJ2-3
DNA: TGTGCCAGCAGATTCCCGGGACTAGCGGGACTTAGCACAGATACGCAGTATTTT
CDR3: CASRFPGLAGLSTDTQYF

D: NA
V: TRBV27
size: NA
J: TRBJ2-2
DNA: TGTGCCAGCAGTTTACGCGCCTACAGGTTTGCGAACACCGGGGAGCTGTTTTTT
CDR3: CASSLRAYRFANTGELFF

D: TRBD2
V: TRBV19
size: NA
J: TRBJ2-1
DNA: TGTGCCAGTAGTCCCGTGGGGACTAGTGGTGAGCAGTTCTTC
CDR3: CASSPVGTSGEQFF

D: NA
V: TRBV30
size: NA
J: TRBJ1-2
DNA: TGTGCCTGGAGTGTAGGGGGGACGGGAGGCTATGGCTACACCTTC
CDR3: CAWSVGGTGGYGYTF

D: TRBD2
V: TRBV7-7
size: NA
J: TRBJ2-3
DNA: TGTGCCAGCAGCTTCGAGGGGACTAGCGGGGGGGAGAGGGGCACAGATACGCAGTATTTT
CDR3: CASSFEGTSGGERGTDTQYF

D: TRBD1
V: TRBV5-4
size: NA
J: TRBJ2-7
DNA: TGTGCCAGCAGCTTTCAGGGGGTCCCGGAGCAGTACTTC
CDR3: CASSFQGVPEQYF

D: NA
V: TRBV5-8
size: NA
J: TRBJ2-7
DNA: TGTGCCAGCACTTACCGACAGCACATCTCCTACGAGCAGTACTTC
CDR3: CASTYRQHISYEQYF

D: TRBD1
V: TRBV5-6
size: NA
J: TRBJ1-2
DNA: TGTGCCAGCAGCGGGGCCCCGGACAGGGGAGGCTATGGCTACACCTTC
CDR3: CASSGAPDRGGYGYTF

D: TRBD2
V: TRBV19
size: NA
J: TRBJ2-1
DNA: TGTGCCAGTAGTATATCCCTAGCGGTCTTCTCCTACAATGAGCAGTTCTTC
CDR3: CASSISLAVFSYNEQFF

D: TRBD2
V: TRBV7-2
size: NA
J: TRBJ2-2
DNA: TGTGCCAGCAGCTTACTAGCGGGGGGTCAAACCGGGGAGCTGTTTTTT
CDR3: CASSLLAGGQTGELFF

D: NA
V: TRBV10-3
size: NA
J: TRBJ1-3
DNA: TGTGCCATCACCTCCGGCGGGGAGGCTGGAAACACCATATATTTT
CDR3: CAITSGGEAGNTIYF

D: TRBD1
V: TRBV5-1
size: once
J: TRBJ2-6
DNA: TGCGCCAGCAGCTTGGCCGACAGGGGGGGCCCTGGGGCCAACGTCCTGACTTTC
CDR3: CASSLADRGGPGANVLTF

D: TRBD1
V: TRBV5-8
size: NA
J: TRBJ1-1
DNA: TGTGCCAGCACCACTATGACAGGGATGAACACTGAAGCTTTCTTT
CDR3: CASTTMTGMNTEAFF

D: NA
V: TRBV7-3
size: NA
J: TRBJ1-1
DNA: TGTGCCAGCAAAGGGGGGAACACTGAAGCTTTCTTT
CDR3: CASKGGNTEAFF

D: TRBD1
V: TRBV5-4
size: NA
J: TRBJ1-2
DNA: TGTGCCAGCAGCTTGGGGCAGGGGGCACATCCTGTCTATGGCTACACCTTC
CDR3: CASSLGQGAHPVYGYTF

D: TRBD1
V: TRBV6-1
size: NA
J: TRBJ1-5
DNA: TGTGCCAGCAGTGGCATGACAGGGGGCAACTGGCAGCCCCAGCATTTT
CDR3: CASSGMTGGNWQPQHF

D: TRBD1
V: TRBV25-1
size: NA
J: TRBJ2-5
DNA: TGTGCCAGCGAGGACAGGGGAAAGTTGGAGACCCAGTACTTC
CDR3: CASEDRGKLETQYF